The clone carrying this T cell receptor delta chain has only a few counts. Its matching antigen is unknown. The record originates from a study of Vδ1+ human thymocytes. Points from the study as a whole: Highly polyclonal TRG and TRD repertoires with Gaussian CDR3 length distributions appeared in thymus.

The template was reverse-transcribed extracted RNA. CDR3 amplicons came from multiplex PCR with pooled V-gene forward and constant-region reverse primers. TCRdb reprocessed the multiplex PCR reads through CATT. This sample has tens of thousands of delta-chain clones; over 12% occur once, and the top ten carry over 0.35%. CDR3 size: 17 residues. J lost 5 bases, V lost 5 bases, and 16 bases had no gene match. Germline V gene lookup returns CDR1 TSWWSYY and CDR2 QGS. This clonotype was sampled from a girl under three years old who had congenital heart surgery. The specimen was Vdelta1+ gamma-delta thymocytes from the thymus. The subset here: FACS-sorted CD3+ TCRalphabeta- TCRVdelta1+ TCRVdelta2- thymocytes. The rearrangement uses TRDV1 and TRDJ1; 8 positions agree with TRDD2. The CDR3 here is CALGNGLPTPDTDKLIF. CDR3 coding DNA: TGTGCTCTTGGGAACGGGCTTCCTACCCCAGATACTGATAAACTCATCTTT.